The next 9 T cell receptor beta chains were all read from a single sample in a study of blood T cell repertoires in COVID-19. This table comes from immunoSEQ multiplex PCR, and its TCRdb copy is limited to in-frame clones, with some not included. The profile covers 300,000 to 350,000 clones, with around 90% appearing a single time and more than 2% taken by the ten largest. The sequenced material came from peripheral blood. The receptors originated from a man younger than 35 with active or convalescent COVID-19.

The J gene is TRBJ1-1, the V gene TRBV11-2, with no clear D. This CDR3 has 13 amino acids. CDR1 is SGHAT, CDR2 FQNNGV, per germline. V was clipped by 7 bases and J by 1 base, with 10 bases between them. The CDR3 DNA reads as TGTGCCAGCACCTGGAGCCCGAACACTGAAGCTTTCTTT. This encodes CASTWSPNTEAFF.

The genes are TRBV5-1 and TRBJ2-2; 9 bases agree with TRBD2. This CDR3 is 16 amino acids long. Losses at the gene ends were 0 bases for V and 5 bases for J; bases not matched to a gene: 5. Per germline, CDR1 SGHRS and CDR2 YFSETQ. The CDR3 sequence: CASSLGLAGWTGELFF. The DNA of the CDR3 is TGCGCCAGCAGCTTGGGTCTAGCGGGATGGACCGGGGAGCTGTTTTTT.

The chain has TRBV3-1 (or the pseudogene TRBV3-2) and TRBJ1-2; unclear D gene. The V end was cut by 3 bases, the J end by 5 bases, with 4 bases between. This CDR3 is 11 amino acids long. CDR1 and CDR2 from the germline V gene are LGHDT and YNNKEL (reference sequence). The CDR3 region has the DNA TGTGCCAGCAGCCACGTATATGGCTACACCTTC. The encoded protein is CASSHVYGYTF.

The chain couples TRBV19 to TRBJ2-7; 8 positions agree with TRBD1. Germline values: CDR1 LNHDA, CDR2 SQIVND (reference sequence). The CDR3 totals 13 residues. The junction had 3 bases not matched to a gene; V was cut back by 4 bases and J by 4 bases. As DNA, the CDR3 is TGTGCCAGTAGTACCGGACAGGGATACGAGCAGTACTTC. Translation gives CASSTGQGYEQYF.

The rearrangement links TRBV4-1 to TRBJ2-1, with D possibly TRBD2 on 5 matching bases. The V gene lost 1 base and the J gene lost 1 base, with 17 bases spanning the gap. In germline, CDR1 is MGHRA, CDR2 YSYEKL. This CDR3 has 18 residues. The CDR3 nucleotides read TGCGCCAGCAGCCAAGGAAATCCAGCTAGCCCTTCCTACAATGAGCAGTTCTTC. As protein: CASSQGNPASPSYNEQFF.

The gene calls are TRBV5-4 and TRBJ2-1, with TRBD1 identical over 7 bases. CDR3 size: 15 residues. Trimming took 6 bases from V and 0 from J; bases not matched to a gene: 6. Germline V gene lookup returns CDR1 SGHNT and CDR2 YYREEE (reference sequence). CDR3 sequence: CASIERQGSYNEQFF. In DNA form, the CDR3 reads TGTGCCAGCATCGAAAGACAGGGCTCCTACAATGAGCAGTTCTTC.

This clone has more than one count but fewer than ten. The genes are TRBV10-1 and TRBJ2-7; TRBD1 matches at 9 bases. The germline V gene encodes CDR1 WNHNN and CDR2 SYGVQD (reference sequence). With 0 bases clipped from V and 5 bases from J, the junction kept 8 bases outside the gene matches. There are 16 residues in the CDR3. CDR3 in DNA: TGCGCCAGCAGTGAGTCTGGGACAGGGTTTGAGAACGAGCAGTACTTC. This gives the protein CASSESGTGFENEQYF.

This chain connects TRBV7-8 to TRBJ1-1; 8 nucleotides align to TRBD1. The J segment lost 0 bases and the V segment lost 9 bases, leaving 12 bases of the junction unmatched. Germline V gene data show CDR1 as SGHVS and CDR2 as FQNEAQ. This CDR3 is 16 amino acids long. The CDR3 sequence: CASKTDRVFMNTEAFF. CDR3 DNA sequence: TGTGCCAGTAAGACGGACAGGGTCTTCATGAACACTGAAGCTTTCTTT.

This clone was counted only a few times. This chain links TRBV6-1 with TRBJ1-1; no firm D call. Germline CDR1 and CDR2: MNHNS and SASEGT. CDR3 size: 15 residues. The ends were cut back, 1 base at V and 1 base at J, with 10 bases in the middle. The CDR3 nucleotides read TGTGCCAGCAGTGAAGTGAGTGCGGGGAACACTGAAGCTTTCTTT. It translates to CASSEVSAGNTEAFF.